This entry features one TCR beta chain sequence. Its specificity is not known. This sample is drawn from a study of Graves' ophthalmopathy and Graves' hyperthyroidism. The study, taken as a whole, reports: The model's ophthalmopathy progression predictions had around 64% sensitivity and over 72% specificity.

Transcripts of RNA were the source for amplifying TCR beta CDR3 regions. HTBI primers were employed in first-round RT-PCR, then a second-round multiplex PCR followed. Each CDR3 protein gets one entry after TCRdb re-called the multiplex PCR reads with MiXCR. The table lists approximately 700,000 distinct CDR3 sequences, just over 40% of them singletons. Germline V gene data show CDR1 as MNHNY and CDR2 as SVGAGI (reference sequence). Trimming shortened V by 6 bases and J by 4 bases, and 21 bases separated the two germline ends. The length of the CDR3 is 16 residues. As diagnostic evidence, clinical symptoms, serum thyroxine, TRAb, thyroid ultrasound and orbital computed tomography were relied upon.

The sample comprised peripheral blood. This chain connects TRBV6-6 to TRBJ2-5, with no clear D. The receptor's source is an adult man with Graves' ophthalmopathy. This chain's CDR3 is CASRPGNSFERETQYF. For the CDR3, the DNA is TGTGCCAGCAGACCCGGCAACTCCTTTGAGAGAGAGACCCAGTACTTC.